The 25 T cell receptor beta chains below come from one sample, sequenced in a study of T cells in Graves' hyperthyroidism and ophthalmopathy. The investigators amplified TCR beta CDR3 regions from RNA transcripts. A first-round RT-PCR of the TCR CDR3 used the HTBI primer set. MiXCR, applied by TCRdb to the multiplex PCR reads, yields one record per CDR3 protein. The sample contains roughly 300,000 distinct CDR3 sequences, about 15% of which appear only once. Sequencing was done on a sample of blood. These receptors were obtained from a woman aged 30 to 39 with Graves' hyperthyroidism.

This clonotype has just a few counts. The chain uses TRBV6-2 or TRBV6-3 and TRBJ2-7, with 7 bases lining up with TRBD1. Germline-derived CDR1 and CDR2 are MNHEY and SVGEGT. The CDR3 covers 12 residues. The V gene end was trimmed by 4 bases and the J gene end by 5 bases; junction bases not matched to a gene: 2. This CDR3 is CASSSGQDEQYF. The CDR3 coding sequence is TGTGCCAGCAGTTCCGGACAGGACGAGCAGTACTTC.

This clonotype was counted ten times or more. The rearrangement uses TRBV30 and TRBJ2-2, with D hard to call. V was trimmed by 2 bases and J by 6 bases, leaving 10 bases between them. Germline V gene data show CDR1 as GTSNPN and CDR2 as SVGIG (reference sequence). The CDR3 contains 13 residues. The CDR3 reads CAWSLLAPGELFF. DNA of the CDR3: TGTGCCTGGAGTTTGCTCGCCCCCGGGGAGCTGTTTTTT.

The chain combines TRBV15 with TRBJ2-7; no clear D. The CDR3 is 14 residues long. The germline V gene has CDR1 LNHNV and CDR2 YYDKDF (reference sequence). V lost 0 bases and J 3 bases, leaving 9 bases between the germline ends. The CDR3, as DNA: TGTGCCACCAGCAGAGACTCCCACCGCTACGAGCAGTACTTC. Amino acids: CATSRDSHRYEQYF.

This clonotype was seen many times. The chain uses TRBV28 and TRBJ2-1; 10 nucleotides match TRBD2. CDR3 length: 15 residues. Trimming at V came to 10 bases and at J to 0 bases, leaving 6 bases not matched to a gene. CDR1 and CDR2 from the germline V gene are MDHEN and SYDVKM. In DNA, the CDR3 is TGTGCCATCTCAGCTAGCGGGAGCTCCTACAATGAGCAGTTCTTC. This codes for CAISASGSSYNEQFF. Drawing the rest from reference TRBV28 and TRBJ2-1, the complete variable domain is DVKVTQSSRYLVKRTGEKVFLECVQDMDHENMFWYRQDPGLGLRLIYFSYDVKMKEKGDIPEGYSVSREKKERFSLILESASTNQTSMYLCAISASGSSYNEQFFGPGTRLTVL.

There are many counts of this clonotype. This chain links TRBV6-5 with TRBJ1-1; D possibly corresponds to TRBD1 (5 bases). Germline V gives CDR1 MNHEY, CDR2 SVGAGI. This CDR3 comprises 14 residues. Trimming stripped 2 bases from V and 5 bases from J, with 12 bases between. CDR3 nucleotides: TGTGCCAGCAGTTACGGGGGTGTTGCGACTGAAGCTTTCTTT. Protein product: CASSYGGVATEAFF.

This clonotype turned up a few times. A read error is possible here, since a much larger clone lies one base away. This sequence joins TRBV11-2 and TRBJ2-5; no definite D call. Germline values: CDR1 SGHAT, CDR2 FQNNGV. This CDR3 is built from 15 residues. CDR3 nucleotides: TGTGCCAGCAGCTTGTCTCCCATGGGCCAAGAGAGCCAGTACTTC. Its protein product is CASSLSPMGQESQYF. The full variable domain, in which reference TRBV11-2 and TRBJ2-5 provide the parts outside the CDR3, is EAGVAQSPRYKIIEKRQSVAFWCNPISGHATLYWYQQILGQGPKLLIQFQNNGVVDDSQLPKDRFSAERLKGVDSTLKIQPAKLEDSAVYLCASSLSPMGQESQYFGPGTRLLVL.

This clonotype was observed at least ten times. This chain uses TRBV20-1 with TRBJ1-1; perhaps TRBD1 as D (6 bases). This CDR3 is 11 amino acids long. CDR1 DFQATT and CDR2 SNEGSKA come from the germline V gene (reference sequence). V lost 5 bases to trimming and J lost 9 bases, with 13 bases between them. CDR3 residues: CSAGQTGKAFF. Written as DNA, the CDR3 is TGCAGTGCTGGACAGACAGGAAAAGCTTTCTTT.

This clonotype was recorded a few times. This chain links TRBV30 with TRBJ2-1, with D tentatively TRBD2 (5 bases). Per germline, CDR1 GTSNPN and CDR2 SVGIG (reference sequence). This CDR3 comprises 14 residues. V lost 4 bases, J lost 4 bases, and 14 bases lay in between. CDR3 residues: CAWKPGNSYNEQFF. The CDR3 nucleotides read TGTGCCTGGAAACCGGGAAATTCTTACAATGAGCAGTTCTTC.

The CDR3 DNA is TGTGCCAGCTCACCGCAACAGGGGGTTGGTGGCAATCAGCCCCAGCATTTT. Translated: CASSPQQGVGGNQPQHF. The rearrangement joins TRBV18 to TRBJ1-5, with 8 bases fitting TRBD1. Germline V gives CDR1 KGHSH, CDR2 LQKENI. The CDR3 contains 17 residues. Unmatched junction bases numbered 9, after V lost 3 bases and J lost 2 bases.

This rearrangement joins TRBV5-1 to TRBJ2-1; 7 bases map to TRBD2. The germline CDR1 and CDR2 sequences are SGHRS and YFSETQ. The V gene end was trimmed by 4 bases and the J gene end by 5 bases; junction bases not matched to a gene: 15. The CDR3 covers 17 residues. The CDR3, as DNA: TGCGCCAGCAGCCAGGGTCGGGCGGGAGCAGGGCACAATGAGCAGTTCTTC. It translates to CASSQGRAGAGHNEQFF.

On this clonotype: A much larger clonotype is one base distant, so this may be a read error. The V and J genes are TRBV3-1 and TRBJ1-1; unclear D gene. The CDR3 covers 13 residues. Per germline, CDR1 LGHDT and CDR2 YNNKEL (reference sequence). V was cut by 5 bases and J by 4 bases, with 11 bases left in between. The CDR3 loop is CASSKKRRTEAFF. Here the CDR3 DNA reads TGTGCCAGCAGCAAAAAAAGGCGCACTGAAGCTTTCTTT.

This clonotype turned up a few times. This chain uses TRBV20-1 with TRBJ2-7; 11 nucleotides align to TRBD2. Germline values: CDR1 DFQATT, CDR2 SNEGSKA (reference sequence). V shed 0 bases, J shed 0 bases, and the junction held 4 bases outside the gene matches. CDR3 size: 16 residues. The CDR3 reads CSARDPTSGSSYEQYF. CDR3 in DNA: TGCAGTGCTAGAGATCCTACTAGCGGGAGCTCCTACGAGCAGTACTTC.

This clonotype occurred a few times. The chain uses TRBV4-2 and TRBJ1-1; 8 bases agree with TRBD1. This CDR3 spans 16 amino acids. Germline V gene lookup returns CDR1 LGHNA and CDR2 YNFKEQ. The V segment lost 4 bases and the J segment 1 base; nucleotides outside the gene matches: 8. The CDR3 protein is CASSRRSGQGNTEAFF. The CDR3 DNA follows: TGTGCCAGCAGCCGCCGCTCCGGACAGGGGAACACTGAAGCTTTCTTT.

The genes are TRBV28 and TRBJ2-5, with TRBD2 matching over 11 bases. V dropped 4 bases and J dropped 5; count of bases not matched to a gene: 12. This CDR3 comprises 17 residues. Germline loops: CDR1 MDHEN, CDR2 SYDVKM. The CDR3 loop is CASSYVAGGPERETQYF. The CDR3 DNA sequence: TGTGCCAGCAGTTACGTAGCGGGAGGGCCAGAACGCGAGACCCAGTACTTC.

The rearrangement links TRBV7-9 to TRBJ2-1, with 7 bases aligning to TRBD2. V was clipped by 8 bases and J by 4 bases; unmatched bases: 5. CDR3 size: 13 residues. Germline values: CDR1 SEHNR, CDR2 FQNEAQ (reference sequence). The CDR3 loop reads CASGTTFYNEQFF. The CDR3 DNA reads TGTGCCAGCGGGACTACCTTTTACAATGAGCAGTTCTTC.

In this sample, this clonotype turned up many times. The V gene is TRBV20-1, the J gene TRBJ2-3; 8 nucleotides match TRBD2. The V gene's germline CDR1 is DFQATT and CDR2 SNEGSKA (reference sequence). CDR3 length: 14 residues. V shed 4 bases and J 10 bases; nucleotides not matched to a gene: 13. The CDR3: CSAIGGVPHLSQYF. CDR3 in DNA: TGCAGTGCTATCGGGGGGGTTCCCCACCTCTCGCAGTATTTT.

This clonotype was counted ten times or more. CDR3 coding DNA: TGTGCCAGCAGTTTTTCCGCGGGGGGCACAGATACGCAGTATTTT. It translates to CASSFSAGGTDTQYF. The chain has TRBV28 and TRBJ2-3, with TRBD2 matching 7 bases. The CDR3 is 15 residues long. CDR1 is MDHEN, CDR2 SYDVKM, per germline. V dropped 3 bases and J dropped 1; count of bases not matched to a gene: 4.

This clonotype was observed many times. The rearrangement uses TRBV27 and TRBJ1-1; possible D gene TRBD1, 6 bases. V shed 2 bases and J shed 9 bases, with 7 bases lying between them. The CDR3 covers 11 residues. Germline CDR1 MNHEY, CDR2 SMNVEV (reference sequence). CDR3 in DNA: TGTGCCAGCAGTTTAAGGGGGAAAGCTTTCTTT. Protein product: CASSLRGKAFF.

A remark on this clonotype: A single base separates this from a much larger clone, so it may be a read error. The CDR3 reads CASSPGRGETEAFF. CDR3 DNA sequence: TGTGCCAGCAGCCCGGGACGGGGGGAGACTGAAGCTTTCTTT. The chain couples TRBV14 to TRBJ1-1; a weak D match, TRBD1 (5 bases). With 4 bases removed from V and 5 bases from J, the gap between germline ends came to 14 bases. Germline lookup yields CDR1 SGHDN and CDR2 FVKESK. The length of the CDR3 is 14 residues.

The sample holds many counts of this clonotype. CDR3 in DNA: TGTGCCAGCAGTTACTTGACAGGGAAAGGGCATCAGCCCCAGCATTTT. As protein: CASSYLTGKGHQPQHF. The V and J genes are TRBV6-2 or TRBV6-3 and TRBJ1-5; TRBD1 matches at 7 bases. CDR3 length: 16 amino acids. Germline trimming cut 1 base from V and 5 bases from J; bases unmatched to any gene: 8. From germline, CDR1 is MNHEY and CDR2 SVGEGT.

CDR3: CASSPGGSGETQYF. CDR3 DNA sequence: TGTGCCAGCAGCCCCGGCGGGAGCGGAGAGACCCAGTACTTC. The chain combines TRBV5-4 with TRBJ2-5, with 7 bases aligning to TRBD2. The CDR3 consists of 14 residues. V gave up 4 bases and J gave up 4 bases; unmatched junction bases: 7. CDR1 SGHNT and CDR2 YYREEE come from the germline V gene (reference sequence).

This clonotype was detected many times. This rearrangement joins TRBV14 to TRBJ2-7, with D tentatively TRBD1 or TRBD2 (6 bases each). The CDR3 runs to 14 residues. Germline CDR1 reads SGHDN; CDR2 reads FVKESK. V dropped 1 base and J dropped 11 bases, with 18 bases sitting between them. The CDR3 reads CASSQAGGGGEEYF. The CDR3 DNA reads TGTGCCAGCAGCCAAGCCGGAGGGGGTGGTGAGGAGTACTTC. The whole variable domain, filled in from reference TRBV14 and TRBJ2-7, reads EAGVTQFPSHSVIEKGQTVTLRCDPISGHDNLYWYRRVMGKEIKFLLHFVKESKQDESGMPNNRFLAERTGGTYSTLKVQPAELEDSGVYFCASSQAGGGGEEYFGPGTRLTVT.

The chain recombines TRBV29-1 with TRBJ2-7; the D gene is possibly TRBD1 (5 bases). CDR1 and CDR2 from the germline V gene are SQVTM and ANQGSEA. V lost 6 bases to trimming and J lost 4 bases, with 10 bases between them. The CDR3 consists of 11 residues. CDR3 residues: CSVATDYEQYF. The DNA for the CDR3 is TGCAGCGTCGCGACAGATTACGAGCAGTACTTC.

This clonotype was found many times. CDR3 bases: TGTGCCAGCAGCTTAGCAATCGGGAGAGAGACCCAGTACTTC. This gives the protein CASSLAIGRETQYF. The rearrangement links TRBV7-2 to TRBJ2-5; tentative D call: TRBD2 (6 bases). CDR1 and CDR2 from the germline V gene are SGHTA and FQGNSA. Trimming took off 0 bases at V and 4 bases at J, with 9 bases between the two ends. This CDR3 is built from 14 residues.

The rearrangement links TRBV15 to TRBJ1-3; D remains unclear. The germline V gene encodes CDR1 LNHNV and CDR2 YYDKDF (reference sequence). The CDR3 is 15 residues long. V lost 0 bases to trimming and J lost 2 bases, with 8 bases between them. CDR3 region: CATSREGTAGNTIYF. Written as DNA, the CDR3 is TGTGCCACCAGCAGAGAGGGAACGGCTGGAAACACCATATATTTT.